This section outlines one T cell receptor beta chain sequence together with its context. Its antigen is not known. Measured with immunoSEQ multiplex PCR; TCRdb has only the in-frame clones, and not every one. The table lists more than 85,000 clones, roughly 90% of them singletons. The entry originates in a study of cytomegalovirus exposure and HLA in healthy donors. Per the germline V gene, CDR1 is LGHNA and CDR2 is YNFKEQ. The CDR3 has 14 residues. Trimming cost V 11 bases and J 0 bases, with 16 bases left between them. General study points: According to a subsequent analysis, TCR clusters from the first cohort were inclined to appear together in the roughly 120 validation repertoires. A list of 150 to 200 TCR beta chains associated with cytomegalovirus was given.

The receptor comes from a woman aged 25-40 years in good health and CMV-seropositive. The chain joins TRBV4-2 to TRBJ1-1, with D maybe TRBD1 (5 bases). Sequencing input: PBMCs. CDR3 sequence reads: CASAFTGMNTEAFF. The CDR3 coding sequence is TGTGCCTCGGCGTTTACAGGTATGAACACTGAAGCTTTCTTT.